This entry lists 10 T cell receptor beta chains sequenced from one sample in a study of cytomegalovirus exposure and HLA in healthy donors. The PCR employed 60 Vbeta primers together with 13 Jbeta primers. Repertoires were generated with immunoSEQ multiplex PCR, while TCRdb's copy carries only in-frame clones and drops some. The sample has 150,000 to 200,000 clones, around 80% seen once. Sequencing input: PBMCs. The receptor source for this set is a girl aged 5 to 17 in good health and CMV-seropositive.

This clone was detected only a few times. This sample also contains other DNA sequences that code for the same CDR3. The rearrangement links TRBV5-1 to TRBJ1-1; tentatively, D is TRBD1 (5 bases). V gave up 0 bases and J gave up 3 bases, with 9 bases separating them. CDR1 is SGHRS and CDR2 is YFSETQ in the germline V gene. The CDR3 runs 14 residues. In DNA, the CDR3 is TGCGCCAGCAGCTTGGCTGGGGGGTACACTGAAGCTTTCTTT. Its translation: CASSLAGGYTEAFF.

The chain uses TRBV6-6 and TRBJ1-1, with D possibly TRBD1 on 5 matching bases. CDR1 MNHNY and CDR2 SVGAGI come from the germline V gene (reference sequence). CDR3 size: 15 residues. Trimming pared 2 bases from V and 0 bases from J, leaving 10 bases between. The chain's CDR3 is CASSYIGQVNTEAFF. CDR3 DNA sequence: TGTGCCAGCAGTTACATAGGACAAGTGAACACTGAAGCTTTCTTT.

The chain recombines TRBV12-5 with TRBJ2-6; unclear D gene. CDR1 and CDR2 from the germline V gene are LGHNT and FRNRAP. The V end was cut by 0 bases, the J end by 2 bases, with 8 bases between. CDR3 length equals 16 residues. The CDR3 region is CASGLVVRAGANVLTF. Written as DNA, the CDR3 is TGTGCTAGTGGTTTGGTTGTGCGTGCTGGGGCCAACGTCCTGACTTTC.

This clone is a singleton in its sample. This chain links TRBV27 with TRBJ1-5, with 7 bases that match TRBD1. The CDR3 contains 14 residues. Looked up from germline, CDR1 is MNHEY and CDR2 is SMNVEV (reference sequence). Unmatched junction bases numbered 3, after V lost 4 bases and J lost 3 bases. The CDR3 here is CASSSGTVNQPQHF. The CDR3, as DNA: TGTGCCAGCAGTTCAGGGACAGTCAATCAGCCCCAGCATTTT.

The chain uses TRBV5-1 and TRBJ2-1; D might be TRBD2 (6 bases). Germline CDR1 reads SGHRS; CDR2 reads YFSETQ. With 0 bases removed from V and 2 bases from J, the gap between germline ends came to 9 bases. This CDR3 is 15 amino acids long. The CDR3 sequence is CASSLELAPYNEQFF. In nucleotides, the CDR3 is TGCGCCAGCAGCTTGGAGCTAGCGCCCTACAATGAGCAGTTCTTC.

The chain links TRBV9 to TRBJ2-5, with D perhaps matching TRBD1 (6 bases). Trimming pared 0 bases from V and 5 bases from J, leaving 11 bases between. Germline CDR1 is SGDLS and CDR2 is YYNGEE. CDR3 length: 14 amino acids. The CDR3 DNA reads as TGTGCCAGCAGCGTAGAGGGGGTTCGCGAGACCCAGTACTTC. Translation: CASSVEGVRETQYF.

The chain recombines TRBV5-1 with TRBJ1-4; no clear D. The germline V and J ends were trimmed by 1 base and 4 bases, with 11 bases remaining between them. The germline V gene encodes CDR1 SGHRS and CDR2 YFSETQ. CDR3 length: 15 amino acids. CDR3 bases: TGCGCCAGCAGCTTGCCTACCGGAGATAATGAAAAACTGTTTTTT. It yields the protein CASSLPTGDNEKLFF. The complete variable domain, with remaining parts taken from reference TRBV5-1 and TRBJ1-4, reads KAGVTQTPRYLIKTRGQQVTLSCSPISGHRSVSWYQQTPGQGLQFLFEYFSETQRNKGNFPGRFSGRQFSNSRSEMNVSTLELGDSALYLCASSLPTGDNEKLFFGSGTQLSVL.

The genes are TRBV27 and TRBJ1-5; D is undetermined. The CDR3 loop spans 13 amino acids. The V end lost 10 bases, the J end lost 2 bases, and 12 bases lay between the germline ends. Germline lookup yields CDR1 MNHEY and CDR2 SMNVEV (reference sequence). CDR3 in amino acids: CATSLGGNQPQHF. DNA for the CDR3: TGTGCCACCTCCCTCGGGGGCAATCAGCCCCAGCATTTT.

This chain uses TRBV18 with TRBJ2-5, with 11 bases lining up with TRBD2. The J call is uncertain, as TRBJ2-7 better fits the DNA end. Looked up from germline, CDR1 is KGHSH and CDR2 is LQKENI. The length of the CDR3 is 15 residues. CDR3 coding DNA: TGTGCCAGCTCACCACCTAGCGGGAGGGCCTACGAGCAGTACTTC. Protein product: CASSPPSGRAYEQYF.

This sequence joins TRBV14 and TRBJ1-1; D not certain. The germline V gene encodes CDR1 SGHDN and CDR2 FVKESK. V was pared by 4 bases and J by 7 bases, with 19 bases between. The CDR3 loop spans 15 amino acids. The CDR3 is CASSRERGLDLEAFF. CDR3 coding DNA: TGTGCCAGCAGCCGAGAGCGAGGGCTAGACCTTGAAGCTTTCTTT.